This TCR beta chain stems from a study of beta chain features in type 1 diabetes. In the study overall: Researchers looked at about 110 million sorted cells across all samples. Study-wide results and limits: PCR might show a preference for shorter templates, equally across patients and controls. The similarity of naive, central memory and Treg TCRB repertoires appeared greater among patients than among healthy donors.

Every bit of the isolated RNA underwent reverse transcription, so sequencing read expressed TCRB transcripts. Produced via immunoSEQ multiplex PCR; TCRdb's table is partial and in-frame only. The sample shows hundreds of thousands of clones, 15% to 19% of them seen only once. The sample holds a few counts of this clone. Antigen specificity is unknown. CDR1 and CDR2 from the germline V gene are KGHSH and LQKENI. Trimming removed 6 bases from V and 8 bases from J, with 16 bases in between. The CDR3 extends over 13 amino acids. This chain connects TRBV18 to TRBJ1-1, with D possibly TRBD1 on 6 matching bases. This TCR was sampled from a man younger than 35 in good health. Sequenced sample: naive CD4+ T cells from blood. CDR3 residues: CASSKPGVTEAFF. The DNA for the CDR3 is TGTGCCAGCTCGAAACCAGGGGTCACGGAAGCTTTCTTT. Full variable domain (remainder filled in from reference TRBV18 and TRBJ1-1): NAGVMQNPRHLVRRRGQEARLRCSPMKGHSHVYWYRQLPEEGLKFMVYLQKENIIDESGMPKERFSAEFPKEGPSILRIQQVVRGDSAAYFCASSKPGVTEAFFGQGTRLTVV.